The 18 T cell receptor beta chains in this list originate from one sample, sequenced in a study of control samples from healthy donors and cancer patients. The data were produced by immunoSEQ multiplex PCR, yet TCRdb's version contains in-frame clones alone and is incomplete. Of tens of thousands of clones listed, about 89% are singletons. What was sequenced was PBMCs. The receptors shown here come from a woman in her fifties or sixties with colorectal cancer.

The CDR3 nucleotides read TGCGCCAGCAGCTTGGACGGCCAAGAGACCCAGTACTTC. Its translation is CASSLDGQETQYF. The gene calls are TRBV5-1 and TRBJ2-5; D is uncertain. The V end was cut by 0 bases, the J end by 1 base, with 4 bases between. CDR1 SGHRS and CDR2 YFSETQ come from the germline V gene. This CDR3 region has 13 residues.

Regarding this clone: A read error is likely, as this CDR3 ends without the conserved phenylalanine or tryptophan. The DNA is left out, because the CDR3 cannot be placed on it with certainty; the CDR3 is given as TCRdb lists it. V and J are TRBV7-3 and TRBJ2-3; TRBD1 reflects the table's D call only, with no check against the DNA. The germline gives CDR1 SGHTA, CDR2 FQGTGA. From its first to its last residue, the CDR3 has 10 amino acids. This CDR3 reads CASSRGTGAL.

The rearrangement joins TRBV9 to TRBJ2-6, with D possibly being TRBD2 (7 bases). Germline CDR1 reads SGDLS; CDR2 reads YYNGEE. CDR3 length: 14 residues. The ends were cut back, 10 bases at V and 4 bases at J, with 15 bases in the middle. The CDR3, as DNA: TGTGCCTCGGGGAGGGGGGCGGGGGCCAACGTCCTGACTTTC. This codes for CASGRGAGANVLTF.

CDR3 sequence: CASSLLPGTYEQYV. For the CDR3, the DNA is TGTGCCAGCAGCTTACTTCCAGGGACCTACGAGCAGTACGTC. The V call is TRBV7-8, the J call TRBJ2-7; the D gene is possibly TRBD1 (5 bases). Between the trimmed V and J ends, which lost 2 bases and 2 bases, there was a span of 10 bases. Germline CDR1 is SGHVS and CDR2 is FQNEAQ. The CDR3 is 14 residues long.

J is TRBJ1-3 and V is TRBV23-1; no clear D gene. TRBV23-1 is an ORF, and what it does is uncertain. Deletions cut 0 bases from V and 0 bases from J, with 9 bases between. The CDR3 has 16 residues. The CDR3 coding sequence is TGCGCCAGCAGTCAATCTGCCAGGATCTCTGGAAACACCATATATTTT. Its translation: CASSQSARISGNTIYF.

This chain links TRBV7-2 with TRBJ2-5; unclear D gene. The V gene lost 1 base and the J gene lost 6 bases, with 9 bases spanning the gap. The germline V gene has CDR1 SGHTA and CDR2 FQGNSA. The CDR3 is made up of 13 amino acids. The CDR3, as DNA: TGTGCCAGCAGCTTAGTCCTAGACAAGACCCAGTACTTC. Its protein product is CASSLVLDKTQYF. Full variable domain (outside the CDR3, taken from reference TRBV7-2 and TRBJ2-5): GAGVSQSPSNKVTEKGKDVELRCDPISGHTALYWYRQSLGQGLEFLIYFQGNSAPDKSGLPSDRFSAERTGGSVSTLTIQRTQQEDSAVYLCASSLVLDKTQYFGPGTRLLVL.

This chain links TRBV19 with TRBJ1-1, with D hard to call. The CDR3 sequence is 14 residues long. Germline V gene data show CDR1 as LNHDA and CDR2 as SQIVND (reference sequence). With 6 bases removed from V and 1 base from J, the gap between germline ends came to 12 bases. This chain's CDR3 is CASSRIDTNTEAFF. The DNA of the CDR3 is TGTGCCAGTAGCCGAATAGACACGAACACTGAAGCTTTCTTT.

On this clone: The same CDR3 is also encoded by other DNA sequences in this sample. V and J are TRBV6-5 and TRBJ1-2; D is unclear. Trimming stripped 0 bases from V and 8 bases from J, with 10 bases between. The CDR3 length is 13 residues. Germline values: CDR1 MNHEY, CDR2 SVGAGI. CDR3: CASSYSGVWGYTF. In nucleotides, the CDR3 is TGTGCCAGCAGTTACTCGGGCGTATGGGGCTACACCTTC.

The chain joins TRBV27 to TRBJ2-5, with D perhaps TRBD1 (5 bases). This CDR3 is built from 14 residues. Looked up from germline, CDR1 is MNHEY and CDR2 is SMNVEV (reference sequence). V was clipped by 6 bases and J by 6 bases, with 17 bases between them. The CDR3 DNA reads as TGTGCCAGCAGCGCCCTAGGGGAAGCGAAGACCCAGTACTTC. It translates to CASSALGEAKTQYF.

J is TRBJ1-5 and V is TRBV27, with TRBD1 as a possible D gene (5 bases). The CDR3 runs to 15 residues. The germline gives CDR1 MNHEY, CDR2 SMNVEV (reference sequence). V lost 2 bases to trimming and J lost 2 bases, with 10 bases between them. The CDR3 region has the DNA TGTGCCAGCAGTTTAGGCGGGGGGGGCAATCAGCCCCAGCATTTT. Translation gives CASSLGGGGNQPQHF.

This rearrangement joins TRBV3-1 (or the pseudogene TRBV3-2) to TRBJ2-1; 8 nucleotides align to TRBD1. V dropped 0 bases and J dropped 10; count of bases not matched to a gene: 14. Germline V CDR1 and CDR2: LGHDT, YNNKEL (reference sequence). The CDR3 is 17 residues long. The CDR3 spells CASSQEGVFGRGQEQFF. CDR3 bases: TGTGCCAGCAGCCAAGAGGGAGTCTTTGGCAGGGGGCAGGAGCAGTTCTTC.

This chain links TRBV5-6 with TRBJ2-1; TRBD2 might be the D (5 bases). Germline CDR1 reads SGHDT; CDR2 reads YYEEEE. The V and J ends lost 2 bases and 7 bases respectively, with 19 bases between them. This CDR3 region has 16 residues. This CDR3 reads CASSFPSPLVRNEQFF. In nucleotides, the CDR3 is TGTGCCAGCAGCTTTCCTAGCCCCCTGGTGAGGAATGAGCAGTTCTTC.

This chain joins TRBV7-2 and TRBJ1-1; the D gene is possibly TRBD1 (6 bases). This CDR3 contains 15 residues. The germline V gene has CDR1 SGHTA and CDR2 FQGNSA. Between the trimmed V and J ends, which lost 7 bases and 2 bases, there was a span of 17 bases. The CDR3 sequence: CASTVLGTQNTEAFF. In nucleotides, the CDR3 is TGTGCCAGCACGGTACTCGGGACACAAAACACTGAAGCTTTCTTT.

This clone was observed once. This chain connects TRBV4-3 to TRBJ2-1, with 12 bases that match TRBD1. Germline V lookup: CDR1 LGHNA, CDR2 YSLEER. CDR3 length: 17 amino acids. The J segment lost 6 bases and the V segment lost 4 bases, leaving 10 bases of the junction unmatched. This CDR3 reads CASSLMPPGQGANEQFF. As DNA, the CDR3 is TGCGCCAGCAGCCTCATGCCCCCGGGACAGGGGGCCAATGAGCAGTTCTTC.

The chain has TRBV2 and TRBJ2-3; no definite D call. The germline V gene encodes CDR1 SNHLY and CDR2 FYNNEI. CDR3 size: 14 residues. Trimming stripped 2 bases from V and 3 bases from J, with 9 bases between. In DNA, the CDR3 is TGTGCCAGCAGTGAACTTAGGGTAACAGATACGCAGTATTTT. This codes for CASSELRVTDTQYF.

In regard to this clone: Other DNA variants within this sample encode the same CDR3. The V gene is TRBV6-4, the J gene TRBJ1-1; D is uncertain. Germline assignment: CDR1 MRHNA and CDR2 SNTAGT. The V end lost 3 bases, the J end lost 5 bases, and 10 bases lay between the germline ends. The CDR3 loop spans 13 amino acids. In DNA, the CDR3 is TGTGCCAGCAGTGATAGCCCTTTAACTGAAGCTTTCTTT. Residues: CASSDSPLTEAFF.

V gene TRBV5-1 combines with J gene TRBJ2-3; 7 positions agree with TRBD2. V lost 0 bases, J lost 0 bases, and 1 base stayed unmatched. The CDR3 consists of 15 residues. CDR1 and CDR2 from the germline V gene are SGHRS and YFSETQ. The CDR3 DNA follows: TGCGCCAGCAGCTTGGCGGGGGGTAGCACAGATACGCAGTATTTT. It encodes CASSLAGGSTDTQYF. The full variable domain, completed using reference TRBV5-1 and TRBJ2-3, is KAGVTQTPRYLIKTRGQQVTLSCSPISGHRSVSWYQQTPGQGLQFLFEYFSETQRNKGNFPGRFSGRQFSNSRSEMNVSTLELGDSALYLCASSLAGGSTDTQYFGPGTRLTVL.

This chain links TRBV12-5 with TRBJ2-3; TRBD1 aligns across 8 bases. This CDR3 has 15 residues. V lost 3 bases and J lost 3; bases outside the gene matches: 5. Germline assignment: CDR1 LGHNT and CDR2 FRNRAP. The CDR3 DNA reads as TGTGCTAGTGGTTTTCAGGGGGCGCGGACAGATACGCAGTATTTT. Protein product: CASGFQGARTDTQYF. Combining the CDR3 with reference TRBV12-5 and TRBJ2-3 gives the whole variable domain DARVTQTPRHKVTEMGQEVTMRCQPILGHNTVFWYRQTMMQGLELLAYFRNRAPLDDSGMPKDRFSAEMPDATLATLKIQPSEPRDSAVYFCASGFQGARTDTQYFGPGTRLTVL.